This T cell receptor (beta chain) originates from a study of beta chain features in type 1 diabetes. Background on the study: What patients shared with healthy donors was a similar profile of age, gender and cell yields. Findings and limits, study-wide: Patients with Type 1 diabetes showed moderately but significantly shorter TCRB CDR3s in all four CD4+ subsets.

Regarding this clone: Antigen specificity is unknown.

The sequenced template was cDNA made from the entire isolated RNA. Deep immunoSEQ sequencing covered naive, central memory and regulatory T cell samples. Profiling relied on immunoSEQ multiplex PCR, and the TCRdb table lists in-frame clones only, not all of them. Of some 900,000 clones in the sample, 15% to 20% are singletons; the top ten hold 0.02% to 0.025%. Per germline, CDR1 SGHTA and CDR2 FQGNSA. The CDR3 sequence is 14 residues long. V was cut by 1 base and J by 6 bases, with 9 bases left in between. It was one heparinised blood draw, averaging about 116 mL, that each donor gave. The sample comprised naive CD4+ T cells from blood. The sequence was collected from a woman in her late teens or twenties in good health. The chain has TRBV7-2 and TRBJ1-4, with D possibly being TRBD1 (5 bases). The DNA of the CDR3 is TGTGCCAGCAGCTTAGACCAGGGAGATGAAAAACTGTTTTTT. Translated, it gives CASSLDQGDEKLFF.